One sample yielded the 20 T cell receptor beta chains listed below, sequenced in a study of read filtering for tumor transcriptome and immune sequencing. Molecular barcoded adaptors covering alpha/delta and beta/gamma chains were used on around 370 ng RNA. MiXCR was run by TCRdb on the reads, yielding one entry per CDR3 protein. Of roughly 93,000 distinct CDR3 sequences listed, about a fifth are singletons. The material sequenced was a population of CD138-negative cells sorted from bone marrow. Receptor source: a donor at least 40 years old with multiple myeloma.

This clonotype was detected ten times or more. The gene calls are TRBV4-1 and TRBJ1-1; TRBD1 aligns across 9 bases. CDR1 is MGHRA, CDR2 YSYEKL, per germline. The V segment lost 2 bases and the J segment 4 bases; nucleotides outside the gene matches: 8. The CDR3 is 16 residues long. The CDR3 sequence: CASSQPGTGKGTEAFF. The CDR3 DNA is TGCGCCAGCAGCCAACCCGGGACAGGGAAAGGCACTGAAGCTTTCTTT.

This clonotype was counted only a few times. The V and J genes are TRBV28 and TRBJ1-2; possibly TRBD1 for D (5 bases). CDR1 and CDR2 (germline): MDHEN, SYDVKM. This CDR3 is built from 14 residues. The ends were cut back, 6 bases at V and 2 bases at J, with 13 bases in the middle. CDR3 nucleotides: TGTGCCAGCAGGCCGGGACCCCAGAACTATGGCTACACCTTC. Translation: CASRPGPQNYGYTF.

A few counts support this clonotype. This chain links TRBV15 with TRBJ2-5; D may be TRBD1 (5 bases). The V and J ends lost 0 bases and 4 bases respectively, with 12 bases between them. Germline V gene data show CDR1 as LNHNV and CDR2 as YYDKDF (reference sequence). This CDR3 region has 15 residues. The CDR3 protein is CATSRDLSGIETQYF. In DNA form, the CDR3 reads TGTGCCACCAGCAGAGATCTCTCAGGGATAGAGACCCAGTACTTC.

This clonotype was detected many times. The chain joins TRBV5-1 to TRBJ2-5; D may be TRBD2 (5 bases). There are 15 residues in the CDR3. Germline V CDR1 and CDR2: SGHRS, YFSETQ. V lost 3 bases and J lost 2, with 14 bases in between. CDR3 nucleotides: TGCGCCAGCAGCTACCAGACTAAAACTCAAGAGACCCAGTACTTC. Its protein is CASSYQTKTQETQYF.

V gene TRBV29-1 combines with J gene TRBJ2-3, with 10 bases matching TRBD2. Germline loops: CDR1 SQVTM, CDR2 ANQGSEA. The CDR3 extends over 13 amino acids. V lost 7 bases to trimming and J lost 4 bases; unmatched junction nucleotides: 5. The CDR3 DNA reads TGCAGCGCTAGCGGGGGTCTCTCAGATACGCAGTATTTT. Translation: CSASGGLSDTQYF.

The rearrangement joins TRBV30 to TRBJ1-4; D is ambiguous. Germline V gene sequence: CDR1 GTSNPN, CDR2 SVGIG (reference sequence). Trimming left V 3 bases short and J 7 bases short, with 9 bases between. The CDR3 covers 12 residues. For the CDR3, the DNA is TGTGCCTGGAGCCATTCAAGTGAAAAACTGTTTTTT. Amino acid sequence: CAWSHSSEKLFF.

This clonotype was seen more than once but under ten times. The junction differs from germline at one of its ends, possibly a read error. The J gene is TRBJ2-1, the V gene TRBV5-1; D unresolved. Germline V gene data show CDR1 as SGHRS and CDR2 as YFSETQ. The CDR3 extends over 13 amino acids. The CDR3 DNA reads TGCGCCAGCACCAGCCGAGACCACAATGAGCAGCTCTTC. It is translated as CASTSRDHNEQLF.

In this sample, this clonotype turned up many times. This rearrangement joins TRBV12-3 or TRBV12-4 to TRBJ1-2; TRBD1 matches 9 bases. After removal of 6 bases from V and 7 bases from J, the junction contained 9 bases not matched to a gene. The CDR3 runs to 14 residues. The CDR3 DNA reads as TGTGCCAGCAGCACCGGACAGGGGACCGCTGGCTACACCTTC. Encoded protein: CASSTGQGTAGYTF.

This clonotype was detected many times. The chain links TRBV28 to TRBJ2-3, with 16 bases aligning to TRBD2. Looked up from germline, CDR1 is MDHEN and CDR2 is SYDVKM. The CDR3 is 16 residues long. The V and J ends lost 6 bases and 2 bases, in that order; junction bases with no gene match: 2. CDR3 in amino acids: CASRGLAGGTTDTQYF. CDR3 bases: TGTGCCAGCAGGGGACTAGCGGGGGGGACCACAGATACGCAGTATTTT.

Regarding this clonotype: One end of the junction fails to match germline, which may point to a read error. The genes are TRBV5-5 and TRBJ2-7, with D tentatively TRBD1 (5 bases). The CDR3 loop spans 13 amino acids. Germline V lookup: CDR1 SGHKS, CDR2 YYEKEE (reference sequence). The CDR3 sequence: CASILGQAYEQYF. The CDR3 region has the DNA TGTGCCAGCATCTTGGGGCAAGCCTACGAGCAGTACTTC.

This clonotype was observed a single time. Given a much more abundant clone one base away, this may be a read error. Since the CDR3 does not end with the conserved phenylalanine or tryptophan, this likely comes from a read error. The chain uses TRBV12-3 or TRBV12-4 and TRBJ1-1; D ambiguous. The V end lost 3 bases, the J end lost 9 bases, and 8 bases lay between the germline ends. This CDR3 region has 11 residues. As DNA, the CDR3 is TGTGCCAGCAGTTTGGAGGTACAAGCTTTCTAT. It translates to CASSLEVQAFY.

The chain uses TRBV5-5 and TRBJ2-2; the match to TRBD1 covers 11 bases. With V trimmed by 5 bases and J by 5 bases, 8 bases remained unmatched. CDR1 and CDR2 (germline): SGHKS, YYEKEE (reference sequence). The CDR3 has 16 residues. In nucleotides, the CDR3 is TGTGCCAGCAGATATGGACAGGGGGCAGAGACCGGGGAGCTGTTTTTT. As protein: CASRYGQGAETGELFF.

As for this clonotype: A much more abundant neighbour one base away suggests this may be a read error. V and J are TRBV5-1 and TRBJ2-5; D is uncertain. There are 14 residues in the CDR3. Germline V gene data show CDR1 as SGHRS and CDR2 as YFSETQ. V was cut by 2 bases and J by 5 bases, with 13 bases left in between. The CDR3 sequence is CASSFGGESETQYF. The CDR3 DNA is TGCGCCAGCAGCTTCGGCGGCGAATCCGAGACCCAGTACTTC.

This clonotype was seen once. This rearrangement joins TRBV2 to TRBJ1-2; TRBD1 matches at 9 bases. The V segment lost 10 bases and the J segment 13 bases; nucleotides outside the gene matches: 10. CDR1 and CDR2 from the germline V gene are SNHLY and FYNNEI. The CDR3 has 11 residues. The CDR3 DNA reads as TGTGCCACCTCCGGGACAGGGCCTCTCACCTTC. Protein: CATSGTGPLTF.

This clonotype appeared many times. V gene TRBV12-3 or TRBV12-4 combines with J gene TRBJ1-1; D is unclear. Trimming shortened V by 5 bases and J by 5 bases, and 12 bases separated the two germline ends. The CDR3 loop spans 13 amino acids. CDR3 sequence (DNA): TGTGCCAGCAGTCTGACGCACCGGACTGAAGCTTTCTTT. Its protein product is CASSLTHRTEAFF.

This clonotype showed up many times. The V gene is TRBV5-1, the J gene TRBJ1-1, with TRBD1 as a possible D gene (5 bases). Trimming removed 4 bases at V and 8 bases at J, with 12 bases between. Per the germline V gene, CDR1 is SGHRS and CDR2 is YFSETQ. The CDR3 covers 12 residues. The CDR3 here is CASSQGHLEAFF. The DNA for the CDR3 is TGCGCCAGCAGCCAAGGACACCTCGAAGCTTTCTTT.

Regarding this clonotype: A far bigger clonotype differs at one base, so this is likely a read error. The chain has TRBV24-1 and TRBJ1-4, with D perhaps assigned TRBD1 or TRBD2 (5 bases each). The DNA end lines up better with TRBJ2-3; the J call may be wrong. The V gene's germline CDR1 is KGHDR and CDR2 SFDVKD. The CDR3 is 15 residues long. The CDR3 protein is CATSDRDQGTGTQYF. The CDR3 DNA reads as TGTGCCACCAGTGACCGGGACCAGGGAACAGGTACGCAGTATTTT.

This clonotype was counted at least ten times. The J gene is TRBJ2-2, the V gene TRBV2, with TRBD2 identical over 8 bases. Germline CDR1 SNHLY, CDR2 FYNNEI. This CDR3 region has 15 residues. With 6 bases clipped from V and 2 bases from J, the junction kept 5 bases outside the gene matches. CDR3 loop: CASRERGLNTGELFF. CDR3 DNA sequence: TGTGCCAGCAGGGAGCGGGGGCTCAACACCGGGGAGCTGTTTTTT.

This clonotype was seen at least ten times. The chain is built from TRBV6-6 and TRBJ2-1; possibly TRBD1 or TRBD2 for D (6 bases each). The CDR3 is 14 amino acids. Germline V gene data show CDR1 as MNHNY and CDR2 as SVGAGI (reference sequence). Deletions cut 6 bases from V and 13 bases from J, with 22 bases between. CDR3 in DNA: TGTGCCAGCAGACGAGAGGGGGGCGTAGGGTCTCAGTTCTTC. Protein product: CASRREGGVGSQFF.

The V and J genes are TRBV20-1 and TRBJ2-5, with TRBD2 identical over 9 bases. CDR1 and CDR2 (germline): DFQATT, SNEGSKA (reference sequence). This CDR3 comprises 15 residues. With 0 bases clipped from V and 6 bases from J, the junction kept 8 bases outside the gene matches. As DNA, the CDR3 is TGCAGTGCTAGAGATGCTAGCGGGGTGGGTAAGACCCAGTACTTC. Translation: CSARDASGVGKTQYF.